These 18 T cell receptor beta chains share one sample of origin, sequenced in a study of cytomegalovirus exposure and HLA in healthy donors. Both 60 Vbeta primers and 13 Jbeta primers went into the PCR. Profiling relied on immunoSEQ multiplex PCR, and the TCRdb table lists in-frame clones only, not all of them. The sample has tens of thousands of clones. The sample consisted of PBMCs. Receptors were obtained from a woman aged 60 to 75 in good health and CMV-seropositive.

In the case of this clone: Other DNA sequences in the sample encode the same CDR3. The chain carries TRBV6-5 and TRBJ2-7, with TRBD1 identical over 8 bases. The CDR3 extends over 14 amino acids. Germline assignment: CDR1 MNHEY and CDR2 SVGAGI. V dropped 2 bases and J dropped 2; count of bases not matched to a gene: 2. The CDR3 protein is CASSYGTGAYEQYF. The CDR3, as DNA: TGTGCCAGCAGTTACGGGACAGGTGCCTACGAGCAGTACTTC.

This chain joins TRBV19 and TRBJ2-7; 7 bases agree with TRBD1. After removal of 2 bases from V and 3 bases from J, the junction contained 4 bases not matched to a gene. In germline, CDR1 is LNHDA, CDR2 SQIVND (reference sequence). This CDR3 has 14 amino acids. The CDR3 loop is CASSIQAGGYEQYF. CDR3 DNA: TGTGCCAGTAGTATACAGGCAGGGGGCTACGAGCAGTACTTC.

The chain carries TRBV5-1 and TRBJ2-7, with 8 bases lining up with TRBD1. The germline gives CDR1 SGHRS, CDR2 YFSETQ. This CDR3 is 15 amino acids long. J lost 4 bases, V lost 5 bases, and 11 bases had no gene match. CDR3 coding DNA: TGCGCCAGCAGAAGAGGACAGGGTGGGATTTACGAGCAGTACTTC. It specifies CASRRGQGGIYEQYF. The whole variable domain, filled in from reference TRBV5-1 and TRBJ2-7, reads KAGVTQTPRYLIKTRGQQVTLSCSPISGHRSVSWYQQTPGQGLQFLFEYFSETQRNKGNFPGRFSGRQFSNSRSEMNVSTLELGDSALYLCASRRGQGGIYEQYFGPGTRLTVT.

This sequence joins TRBV25-1 and TRBJ2-1; no firm D call. The V gene's germline CDR1 is MGHDK and CDR2 SYGVNS. This CDR3 is 12 amino acids long. V gave up 5 bases and J gave up 12 bases, with 14 bases separating them. CDR3 sequence: CASSNTLIVQFF. The CDR3 bases are TGTGCCAGCAGTAACACCTTGATCGTGCAGTTCTTC.

This chain uses TRBV5-1 with TRBJ2-3; 10 nucleotides line up with TRBD2. The CDR3 runs 18 residues. The ends lost 0 bases at V and 1 base at J; junction bases unmatched: 8. Germline CDR1 reads SGHRS; CDR2 reads YFSETQ. The CDR3 protein is CASSLELAGGLGTDTQYF. CDR3 DNA: TGCGCCAGCAGCTTGGAGTTAGCGGGGGGTTTAGGCACAGATACGCAGTATTTT. The whole variable domain, remainder taken from reference TRBV5-1 and TRBJ2-3, is KAGVTQTPRYLIKTRGQQVTLSCSPISGHRSVSWYQQTPGQGLQFLFEYFSETQRNKGNFPGRFSGRQFSNSRSEMNVSTLELGDSALYLCASSLELAGGLGTDTQYFGPGTRLTVL.

The V gene is TRBV5-4, the J gene TRBJ1-2, with no clear D. Germline V gene data show CDR1 as SGHNT and CDR2 as YYREEE (reference sequence). This CDR3 spans 16 amino acids. V was cut by 4 bases and J by 1 base, with 17 bases left in between. The DNA of the CDR3 is TGTGCCAGCAGCCCAGTAGAGGAGGGTATTAACTATGGCTACACCTTC. Its protein is CASSPVEEGINYGYTF.

V usage is TRBV4-1 and J usage is TRBJ1-2, with TRBD1 identical over 10 bases. The CDR3 has 18 residues. Unmatched junction bases numbered 10, after V lost 0 bases and J lost 3 bases. Per the germline V gene, CDR1 is MGHRA and CDR2 is YSYEKL. The DNA for the CDR3 is TGCGCCAGCAGCCAAGAGAGTGGACAGGGGGACCGGTACTATGGCTACACCTTC. Translated: CASSQESGQGDRYYGYTF.

The chain has TRBV29-1 and TRBJ2-4; the D gene is possibly TRBD2 (6 bases). CDR3 length equals 14 residues. Between the trimmed V and J ends, which lost 6 bases and 0 bases, there was a span of 12 bases. Germline V gene lookup returns CDR1 SQVTM and CDR2 ANQGSEA. This CDR3 is CSVRPGLAKNIQYF. The CDR3 region has the DNA TGCAGCGTGCGCCCGGGACTAGCCAAAAACATTCAGTACTTC.

This sequence joins TRBV6-5 and TRBJ1-3; no firm D call. With 11 bases removed from V and 2 bases from J, the gap between germline ends came to 16 bases. This CDR3 comprises 14 residues. Germline V gene data show CDR1 as MNHEY and CDR2 as SVGAGI. The CDR3 DNA follows: TGTGCCGGCACACTGGGCCCTACTGGAAACACCATATATTTT. Amino acids: CAGTLGPTGNTIYF.

The chain links TRBV5-6 to TRBJ1-5, with 7 bases matching TRBD1. Germline CDR1 is SGHDT and CDR2 is YYEEEE. The CDR3 runs to 15 residues. The V gene end was trimmed by 3 bases and the J gene end by 0 bases; junction bases not matched to a gene: 3. CDR3 nucleotide sequence: TGTGCCAGCAGCTCACAGGGGTATAGCAATCAGCCCCAGCATTTT. Protein product: CASSSQGYSNQPQHF.

The chain carries TRBV5-1 and TRBJ2-7; 8 nucleotides line up with TRBD1. Germline values: CDR1 SGHRS, CDR2 YFSETQ. The J segment lost 3 bases and the V segment lost 0 bases, leaving 2 bases of the junction unmatched. This CDR3 spans 14 amino acids. The CDR3 coding sequence is TGCGCCAGCAGCTTGGGACAGGGGAACTACGAGCAGTACTTC. Its protein is CASSLGQGNYEQYF.

The chain carries TRBV9 and TRBJ2-1, with a tentative D call TRBD1 (6 bases). Trimming cost V 0 bases and J 2 bases, with 12 bases left between them. The CDR3 has 16 amino acids. Per the germline V gene, CDR1 is SGDLS and CDR2 is YYNGEE. CDR3 nucleotide sequence: TGTGCCAGCAGCGTAGCACAGGGCGCTACCTACAATGAGCAGTTCTTC. Its translation is CASSVAQGATYNEQFF.

The chain recombines TRBV7-2 with TRBJ1-5; 11 nucleotides line up with TRBD1. The CDR3 loop spans 15 amino acids. The trim removed 5 bases at V and 2 bases at J, leaving 2 bases unmatched. Germline assignment: CDR1 SGHTA and CDR2 FQGNSA. For the CDR3, the DNA is TGTGCCAGCAGCGGGGGACAGGGGGGCAATCAGCCCCAGCATTTT. This encodes CASSGGQGGNQPQHF. Full variable domain (outside the CDR3, taken from reference TRBV7-2 and TRBJ1-5): GAGVSQSPSNKVTEKGKDVELRCDPISGHTALYWYRQSLGQGLEFLIYFQGNSAPDKSGLPSDRFSAERTGGSVSTLTIQRTQQEDSAVYLCASSGGQGGNQPQHFGDGTRLSIL.

The chain is built from TRBV6-1 and TRBJ2-1, with TRBD1 as a possible D gene (6 bases). Looked up from germline, CDR1 is MNHNS and CDR2 is SASEGT. Trimming took off 6 bases at V and 10 bases at J, with 13 bases between the two ends. The CDR3 covers 12 residues. In nucleotides, the CDR3 is TGTGCCAGCAGATCCGACAGGAAGGAGCAGTTCTTC. Translation gives CASRSDRKEQFF.

The chain links TRBV19 to TRBJ2-1, with 13 positions matching TRBD2. The V segment lost 1 base and the J segment 8 bases; nucleotides outside the gene matches: 5. CDR3 length equals 16 residues. From germline, CDR1 is LNHDA and CDR2 SQIVND (reference sequence). The CDR3 DNA reads as TGTGCCAGTAGTATAGCCGGGACTAGCGGGACCGATGAGCAGTTCTTC. Translating gives CASSIAGTSGTDEQFF.

The chain recombines TRBV5-1 with TRBJ1-4; no firm D call. Germline lookup yields CDR1 SGHRS and CDR2 YFSETQ. The CDR3 consists of 13 residues. V dropped 4 bases and J dropped 7 bases, with 11 bases sitting between them. The CDR3 DNA is TGCGCCAGCAGCCCCGCCCGAGGTGAAAAACTGTTTTTT. This gives the protein CASSPARGEKLFF.

This chain connects TRBV19 to TRBJ1-3; TRBD1 is a possible D gene (5 bases). Trimming took off 5 bases at V and 1 base at J, with 6 bases between the two ends. The CDR3 runs 13 residues. Germline-derived CDR1 and CDR2 are LNHDA and SQIVND (reference sequence). DNA of the CDR3: TGTGCCAGTAGTGGGACTTCTGGAAACACCATATATTTT. It translates to CASSGTSGNTIYF.

The V call is TRBV9, the J call TRBJ2-3; 7 nucleotides line up with TRBD2. There are 15 residues in the CDR3. Germline V gene data show CDR1 as SGDLS and CDR2 as YYNGEE. The J segment lost 2 bases and the V segment lost 0 bases, leaving 3 bases of the junction unmatched. Here the CDR3 reads CASSVAGGPTDTQYF. The DNA for the CDR3 is TGTGCCAGCAGCGTAGCGGGGGGACCCACAGATACGCAGTATTTT.